This T cell receptor beta chain was sequenced in a study of chemoradiotherapy in HPV16-positive cancers. In the study overall: Functional T-cell assays on a couple of HPV16-positive patients' cells defined candidate HPV-specific clones and common TCR motifs.

Clones were sequenced by immunoSEQ multiplex PCR, and TCRdb holds only the in-frame ones, with some missing. The profile shows about 68,000 clones, 88% of them singletons. Germline values: CDR1 SGHDT, CDR2 YYEEEE. This CDR3 region has 15 residues. V was cut by 3 bases and J by 0 bases, with 10 bases left in between. The origin of this receptor is a human donor with HPV-associated anogenital cancer. The specimen comprised blood, sampled from a patient who underwent chemoradiotherapy. The V gene is TRBV5-6, the J gene TRBJ2-4; no clear D. The CDR3 DNA reads as TGTGCCAGCAGCTCCGTGCGGTTAGCCAAAAACATTCAGTACTTC. This sequence encodes CASSSVRLAKNIQYF.